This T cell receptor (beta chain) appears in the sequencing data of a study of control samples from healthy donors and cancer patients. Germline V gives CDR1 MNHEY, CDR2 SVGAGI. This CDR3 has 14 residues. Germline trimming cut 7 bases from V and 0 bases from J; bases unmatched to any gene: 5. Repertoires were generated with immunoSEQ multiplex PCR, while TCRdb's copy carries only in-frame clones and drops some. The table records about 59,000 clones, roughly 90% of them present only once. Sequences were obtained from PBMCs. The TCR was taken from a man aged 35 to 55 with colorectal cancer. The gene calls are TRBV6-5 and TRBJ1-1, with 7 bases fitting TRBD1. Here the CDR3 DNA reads TGTGCCAGCAAAGGGACAGACTTGAACACTGAAGCTTTCTTT. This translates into CASKGTDLNTEAFF.